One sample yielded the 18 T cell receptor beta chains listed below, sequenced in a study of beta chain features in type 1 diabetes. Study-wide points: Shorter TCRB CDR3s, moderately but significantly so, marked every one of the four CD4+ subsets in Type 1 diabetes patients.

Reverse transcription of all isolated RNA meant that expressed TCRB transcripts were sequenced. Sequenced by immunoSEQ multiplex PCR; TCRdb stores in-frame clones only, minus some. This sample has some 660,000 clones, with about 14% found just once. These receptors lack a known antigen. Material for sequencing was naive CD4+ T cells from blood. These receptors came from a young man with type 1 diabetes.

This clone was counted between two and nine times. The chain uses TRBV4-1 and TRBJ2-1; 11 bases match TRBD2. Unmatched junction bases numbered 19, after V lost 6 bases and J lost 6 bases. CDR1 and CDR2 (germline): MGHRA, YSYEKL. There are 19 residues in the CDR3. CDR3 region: CASSPQVLAGGHFINEQFF. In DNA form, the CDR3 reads TGCGCCAGCAGTCCACAGGTTTTAGCGGGAGGGCATTTCATCAATGAGCAGTTCTTC.

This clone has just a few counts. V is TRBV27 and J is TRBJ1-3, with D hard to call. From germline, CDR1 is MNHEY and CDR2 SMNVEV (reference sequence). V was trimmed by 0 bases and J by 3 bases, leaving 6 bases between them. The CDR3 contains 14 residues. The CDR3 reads CASSLSGYGNTIYF. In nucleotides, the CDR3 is TGTGCCAGCAGTTTATCAGGGTATGGAAACACCATATATTTT.

The CDR3 region is CSSRGGSDTQYF. Written as DNA, the CDR3 is TGCAGCTCCCGAGGTGGGTCAGATACGCAGTATTTT. V is TRBV29-1 and J is TRBJ2-3; D unclear. The V gene lost 8 bases and the J gene lost 4 bases, with 13 bases spanning the gap. The CDR3 loop spans 12 amino acids. From germline, CDR1 is SQVTM and CDR2 ANQGSEA.

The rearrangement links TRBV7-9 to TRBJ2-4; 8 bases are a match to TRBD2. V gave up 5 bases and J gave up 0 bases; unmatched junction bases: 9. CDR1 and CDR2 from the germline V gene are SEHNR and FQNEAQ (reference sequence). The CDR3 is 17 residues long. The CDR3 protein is CASSQTERGLAKNIQYF. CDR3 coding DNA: TGTGCCAGCAGCCAAACGGAGCGGGGGCTAGCCAAAAACATTCAGTACTTC.

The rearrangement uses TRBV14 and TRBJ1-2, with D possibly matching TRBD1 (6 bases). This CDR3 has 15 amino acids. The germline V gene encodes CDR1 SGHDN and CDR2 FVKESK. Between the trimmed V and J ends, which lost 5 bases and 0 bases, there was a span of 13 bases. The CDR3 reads CASSVRDTANYGYTF. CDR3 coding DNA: TGTGCCAGCAGCGTTCGGGACACCGCTAACTATGGCTACACCTTC.

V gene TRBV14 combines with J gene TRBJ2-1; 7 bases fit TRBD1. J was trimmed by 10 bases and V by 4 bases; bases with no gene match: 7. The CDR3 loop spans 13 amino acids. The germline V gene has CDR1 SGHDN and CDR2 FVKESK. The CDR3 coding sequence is TGTGCCAGCAGCCGAGGACAGGCGAGAGAGCAGTTCTTC. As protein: CASSRGQAREQFF.

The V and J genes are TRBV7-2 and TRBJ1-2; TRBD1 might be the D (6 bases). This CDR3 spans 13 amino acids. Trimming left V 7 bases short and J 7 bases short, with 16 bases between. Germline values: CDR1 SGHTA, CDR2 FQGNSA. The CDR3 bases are TGTGCCAGCACCTACAATCAGGGGCGTGGCTACACCTTC. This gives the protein CASTYNQGRGYTF.

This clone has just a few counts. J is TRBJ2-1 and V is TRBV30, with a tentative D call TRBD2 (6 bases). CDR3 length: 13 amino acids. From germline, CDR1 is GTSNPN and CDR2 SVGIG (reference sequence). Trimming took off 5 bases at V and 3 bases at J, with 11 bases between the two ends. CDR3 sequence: CAWVDSGYNEQFF. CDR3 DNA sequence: TGTGCCTGGGTGGATAGCGGCTACAATGAGCAGTTCTTC.

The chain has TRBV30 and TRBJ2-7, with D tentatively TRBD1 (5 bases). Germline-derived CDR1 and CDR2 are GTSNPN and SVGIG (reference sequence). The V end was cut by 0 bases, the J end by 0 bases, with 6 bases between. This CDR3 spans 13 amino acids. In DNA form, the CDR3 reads TGTGCCTGGAGTGTAGACAGCTCCTACGAGCAGTACTTC. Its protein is CAWSVDSSYEQYF.

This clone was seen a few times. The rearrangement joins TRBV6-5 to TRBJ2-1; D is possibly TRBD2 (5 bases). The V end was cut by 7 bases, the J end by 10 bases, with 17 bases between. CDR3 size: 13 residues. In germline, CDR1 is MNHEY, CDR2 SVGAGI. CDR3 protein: CASKTTGIEEQFF. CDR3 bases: TGTGCCAGCAAAACCACGGGGATTGAGGAGCAGTTCTTC.

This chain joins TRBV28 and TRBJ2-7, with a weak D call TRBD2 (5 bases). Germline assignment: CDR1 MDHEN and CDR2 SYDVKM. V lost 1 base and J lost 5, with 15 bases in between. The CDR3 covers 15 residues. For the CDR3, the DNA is TGTGCCAGCAGTTTATCCTATTTGAGGGCCAACGAGCAGTACTTC. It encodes CASSLSYLRANEQYF. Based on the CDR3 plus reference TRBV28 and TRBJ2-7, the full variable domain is DVKVTQSSRYLVKRTGEKVFLECVQDMDHENMFWYRQDPGLGLRLIYFSYDVKMKEKGDIPEGYSVSREKKERFSLILESASTNQTSMYLCASSLSYLRANEQYFGPGTRLTVT.

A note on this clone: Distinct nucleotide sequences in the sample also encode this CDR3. The CDR3 DNA follows: TGTGCCAGCAGTTACGGTGGCGGCTACACCTTC. Translating it yields CASSYGGGYTF. The gene calls are TRBV6-5 and TRBJ1-2; the D is unclear. Germline CDR1 and CDR2: MNHEY and SVGAGI. Trimming took 2 bases from V and 8 from J, leaving 6 bases between them. The CDR3 length is 11 residues.

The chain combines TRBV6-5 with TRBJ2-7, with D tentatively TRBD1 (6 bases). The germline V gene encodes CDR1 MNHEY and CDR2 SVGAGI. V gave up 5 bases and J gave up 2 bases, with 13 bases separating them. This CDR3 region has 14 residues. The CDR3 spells CASSQPTGPYEQYF. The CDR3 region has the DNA TGTGCCAGCAGTCAACCGACAGGCCCCTACGAGCAGTACTTC.

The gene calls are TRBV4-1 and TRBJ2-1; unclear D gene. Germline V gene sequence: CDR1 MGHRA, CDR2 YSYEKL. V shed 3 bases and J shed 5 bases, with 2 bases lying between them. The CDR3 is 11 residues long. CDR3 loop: CASSHNNEQFF. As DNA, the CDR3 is TGCGCCAGCAGCCACAACAATGAGCAGTTCTTC.

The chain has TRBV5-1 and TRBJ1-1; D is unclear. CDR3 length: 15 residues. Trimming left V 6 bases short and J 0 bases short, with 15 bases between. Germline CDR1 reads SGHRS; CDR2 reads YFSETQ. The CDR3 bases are TGCGCCAGCACCCCCTACGCGGATATGAACACTGAAGCTTTCTTT. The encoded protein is CASTPYADMNTEAFF.

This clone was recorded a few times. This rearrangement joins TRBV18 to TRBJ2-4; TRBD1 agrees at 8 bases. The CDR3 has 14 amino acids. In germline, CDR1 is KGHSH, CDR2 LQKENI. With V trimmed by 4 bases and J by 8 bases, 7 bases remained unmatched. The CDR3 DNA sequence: TGTGCCAGCTCACTGACGGACAGGGAGGACATTCAGTACTTC. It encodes CASSLTDREDIQYF.

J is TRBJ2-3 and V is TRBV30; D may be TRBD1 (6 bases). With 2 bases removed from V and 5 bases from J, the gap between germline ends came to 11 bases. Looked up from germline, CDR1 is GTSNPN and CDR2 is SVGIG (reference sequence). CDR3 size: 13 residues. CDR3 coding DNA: TGTGCCTGGAGTTCTGGGGGCGGAGATACGCAGTATTTT. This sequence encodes CAWSSGGGDTQYF.

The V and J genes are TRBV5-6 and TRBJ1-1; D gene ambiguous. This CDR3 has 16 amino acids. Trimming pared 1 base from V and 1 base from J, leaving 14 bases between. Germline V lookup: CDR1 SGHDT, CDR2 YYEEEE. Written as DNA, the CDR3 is TGTGCCAGCAGCTTGATCATGGACGGTTCGAACACTGAAGCTTTCTTT. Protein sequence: CASSLIMDGSNTEAFF.